This T cell receptor (beta chain) was found in a study of blood T cell repertoires in COVID-19. Overall study: Some COVID-19 samples were acute and others convalescent; all came from the United States, Italy and Spain. PBMCs, B-cell-depleted T cells, or T cells provided the cDNA or gDNA that made up the material.

This clone was seen just once. The germline V gene has CDR1 ENHRY and CDR2 SYGVKD. The length of the CDR3 is 14 residues. Trimming took 3 bases from V and 4 from J, leaving 11 bases between them. In the original analysis: Using reference gene primer amplification, nucleated cell counts were estimated. Repertoires were generated with immunoSEQ multiplex PCR, while TCRdb's copy carries only in-frame clones and drops some. The V and J calls and clone size were taken over from that table, and D and trimming were inferred from the DNA. Here the sample spans about 83,000 clones, roughly 86% being singletons.

J is TRBJ2-3 and V is TRBV10-3, with D possibly being TRBD1 (6 bases). The origin of this receptor is a man aged 50-59 years with active COVID-19. The sample was peripheral blood. The CDR3 protein is CAISDVTGSDTQYF. DNA for the CDR3: TGTGCCATCAGTGATGTAACAGGGTCAGATACGCAGTATTTT.